Included here is one T cell receptor (beta chain) sequence, with context. The antigen is not known. The data belong to a study of blood T cell dynamics during melanoma immunotherapy. Study details: First-line therapy was either pembrolizumab or nivolumab with ipilimumab for metastatic melanoma.

V was shortened by 1 base and J by 5 bases, with 11 bases between the two germline ends. The CDR3 is 14 residues long. The germline gives CDR1 MGHRA, CDR2 YSYEKL. Every bulk PBMC sample received the same 350 ng of DNA. TCRdb's table, derived via immunoSEQ multiplex PCR, lists solely in-frame clones and lacks some. The sample lists about 6,700 clones, over 80% occurring once. Findings of the study overall: It remained unknown if the driving T cell clones were melanoma-specific.

As to time point: pre-treatment baseline. This TCR was sampled from a human donor with melanoma. Some clones in this sample may be carry-over from other donors' samples. This chain connects TRBV4-1 to TRBJ2-5, with D maybe TRBD2 (6 bases). Sequences were derived from blood, sampled from a patient treated with checkpoint blockade. This chain's CDR3 is CASSQAPGRETQYF. DNA for the CDR3: TGCGCCAGCAGCCAAGCCCCAGGGAGGGAGACCCAGTACTTC.